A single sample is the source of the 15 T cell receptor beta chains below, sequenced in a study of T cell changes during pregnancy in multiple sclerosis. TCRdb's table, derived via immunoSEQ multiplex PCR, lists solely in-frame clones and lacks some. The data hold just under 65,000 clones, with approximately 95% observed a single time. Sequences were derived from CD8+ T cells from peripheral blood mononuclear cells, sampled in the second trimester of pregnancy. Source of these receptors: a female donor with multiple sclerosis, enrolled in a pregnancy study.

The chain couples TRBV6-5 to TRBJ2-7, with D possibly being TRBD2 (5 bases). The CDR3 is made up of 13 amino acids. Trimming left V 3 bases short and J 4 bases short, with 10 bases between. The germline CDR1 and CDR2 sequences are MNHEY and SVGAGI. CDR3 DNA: TGTGCCAGCAGTTATGGGCTAGCTTACGAGCAGTACTTC. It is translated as CASSYGLAYEQYF.

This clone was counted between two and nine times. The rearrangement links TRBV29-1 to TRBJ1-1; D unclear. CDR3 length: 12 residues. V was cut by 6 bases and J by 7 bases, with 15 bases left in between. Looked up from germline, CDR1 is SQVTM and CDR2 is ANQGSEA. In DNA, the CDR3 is TGCAGCGTGGAGTTCAACACGGTTGAAGCTTTCTTT. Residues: CSVEFNTVEAFF.

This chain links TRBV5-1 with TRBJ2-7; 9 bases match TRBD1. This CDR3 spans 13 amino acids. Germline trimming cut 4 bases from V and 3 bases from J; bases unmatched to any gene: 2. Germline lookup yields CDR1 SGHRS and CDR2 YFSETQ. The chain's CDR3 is CASSMGQGYEQYF. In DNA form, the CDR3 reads TGCGCCAGCAGCATGGGACAGGGCTACGAGCAGTACTTC. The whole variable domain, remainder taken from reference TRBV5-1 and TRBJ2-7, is KAGVTQTPRYLIKTRGQQVTLSCSPISGHRSVSWYQQTPGQGLQFLFEYFSETQRNKGNFPGRFSGRQFSNSRSEMNVSTLELGDSALYLCASSMGQGYEQYFGPGTRLTVT.

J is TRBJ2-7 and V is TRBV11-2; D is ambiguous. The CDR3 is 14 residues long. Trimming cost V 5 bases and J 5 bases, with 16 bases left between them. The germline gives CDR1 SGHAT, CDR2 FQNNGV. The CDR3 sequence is CASSQEGGYHEQYF. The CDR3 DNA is TGTGCCAGCAGCCAAGAAGGCGGTTATCACGAGCAGTACTTC. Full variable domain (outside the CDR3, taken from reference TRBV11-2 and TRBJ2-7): EAGVAQSPRYKIIEKRQSVAFWCNPISGHATLYWYQQILGQGPKLLIQFQNNGVVDDSQLPKDRFSAERLKGVDSTLKIQPAKLEDSAVYLCASSQEGGYHEQYFGPGTRLTVT.

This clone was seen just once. CDR3 region: CASSETLPSSGNTQYF. The CDR3 region has the DNA TGTGCCAGCAGTGAAACCCTCCCATCATCGGGGAATACGCAGTATTTT. This sequence joins TRBV6-1 and TRBJ2-3; tentatively, D is TRBD2 (5 bases). Germline V lookup: CDR1 MNHNS, CDR2 SASEGT. The CDR3 extends over 16 amino acids. Trimming took off 2 bases at V and 7 bases at J, with 19 bases between the two ends.

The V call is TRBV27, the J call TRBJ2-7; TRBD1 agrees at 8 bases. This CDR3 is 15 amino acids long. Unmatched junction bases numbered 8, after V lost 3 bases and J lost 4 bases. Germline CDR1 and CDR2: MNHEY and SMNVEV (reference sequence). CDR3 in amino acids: CASSFSGQGMYEQYF. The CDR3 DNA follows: TGTGCCAGCAGTTTTTCAGGACAGGGTATGTACGAGCAGTACTTC.

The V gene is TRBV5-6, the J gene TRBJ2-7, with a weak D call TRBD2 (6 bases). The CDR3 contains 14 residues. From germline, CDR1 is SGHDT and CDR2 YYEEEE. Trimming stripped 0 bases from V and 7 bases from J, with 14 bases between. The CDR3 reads CASSLVQGAGEQYF. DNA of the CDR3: TGTGCCAGCAGCTTGGTACAAGGGGCGGGAGAGCAGTACTTC.

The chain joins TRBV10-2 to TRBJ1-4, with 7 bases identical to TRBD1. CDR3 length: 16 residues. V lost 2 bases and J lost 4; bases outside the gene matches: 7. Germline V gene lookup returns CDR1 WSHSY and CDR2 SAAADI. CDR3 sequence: CASSEPDGTVNEKLFF. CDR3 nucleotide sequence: TGCGCCAGCAGTGAGCCTGACGGGACAGTTAATGAAAAACTGTTTTTT.

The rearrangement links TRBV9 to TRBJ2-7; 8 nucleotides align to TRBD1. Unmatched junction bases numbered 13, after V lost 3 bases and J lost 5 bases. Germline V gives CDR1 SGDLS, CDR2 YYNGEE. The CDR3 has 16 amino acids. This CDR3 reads CASSAYSFQGQDEQYF. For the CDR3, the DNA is TGTGCCAGCAGCGCGTATAGTTTCCAGGGACAGGACGAGCAGTACTTC.

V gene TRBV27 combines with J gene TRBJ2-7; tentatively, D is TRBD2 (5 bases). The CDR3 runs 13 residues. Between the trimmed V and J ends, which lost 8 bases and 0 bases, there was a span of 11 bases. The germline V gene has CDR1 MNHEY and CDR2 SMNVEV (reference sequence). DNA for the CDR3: TGTGCCAGCGCTTTCCGGGACTCCTACGAGCAGTACTTC. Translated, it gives CASAFRDSYEQYF.

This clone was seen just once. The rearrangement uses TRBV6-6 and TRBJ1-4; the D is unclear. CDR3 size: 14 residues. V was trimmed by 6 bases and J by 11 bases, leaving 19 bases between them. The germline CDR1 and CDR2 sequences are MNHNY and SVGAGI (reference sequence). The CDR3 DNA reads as TGTGCCAGCAGCCCGCCAGAAGATCGAGGGAAACTGTTTTTT. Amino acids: CASSPPEDRGKLFF.

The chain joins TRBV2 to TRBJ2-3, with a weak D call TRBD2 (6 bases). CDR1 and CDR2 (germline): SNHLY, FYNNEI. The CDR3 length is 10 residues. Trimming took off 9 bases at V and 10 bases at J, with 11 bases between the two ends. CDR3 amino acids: CASRGLAQYF. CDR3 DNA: TGTGCCAGTAGGGGACTTGCGCAGTATTTT.

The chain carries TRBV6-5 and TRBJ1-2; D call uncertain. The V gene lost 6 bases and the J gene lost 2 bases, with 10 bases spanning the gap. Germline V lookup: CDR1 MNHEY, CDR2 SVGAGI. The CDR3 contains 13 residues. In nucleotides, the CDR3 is TGTGCCAGCAGACCCACTTTAAACTATGGCTACACCTTC. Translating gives CASRPTLNYGYTF.

The CDR3 coding sequence is TGTGCCAGCACTCCCCCCGGCGGGAGGGTCGACACCGGGGAGCTGTTTTTT. It codes for CASTPPGGRVDTGELFF. The chain employs TRBV7-8 and TRBJ2-2, with 9 nucleotides matching TRBD2. This CDR3 has 17 amino acids. The ends lost 7 bases at V and 3 bases at J; junction bases unmatched: 12. Germline CDR1 reads SGHVS; CDR2 reads FQNEAQ.

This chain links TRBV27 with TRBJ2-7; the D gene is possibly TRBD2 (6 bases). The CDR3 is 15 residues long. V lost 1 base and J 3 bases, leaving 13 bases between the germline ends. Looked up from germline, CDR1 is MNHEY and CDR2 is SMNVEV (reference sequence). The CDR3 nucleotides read TGTGCCAGCAGTTTATTGGGAAAAGCGGGCTACGAGCAGTACTTC. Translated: CASSLLGKAGYEQYF.